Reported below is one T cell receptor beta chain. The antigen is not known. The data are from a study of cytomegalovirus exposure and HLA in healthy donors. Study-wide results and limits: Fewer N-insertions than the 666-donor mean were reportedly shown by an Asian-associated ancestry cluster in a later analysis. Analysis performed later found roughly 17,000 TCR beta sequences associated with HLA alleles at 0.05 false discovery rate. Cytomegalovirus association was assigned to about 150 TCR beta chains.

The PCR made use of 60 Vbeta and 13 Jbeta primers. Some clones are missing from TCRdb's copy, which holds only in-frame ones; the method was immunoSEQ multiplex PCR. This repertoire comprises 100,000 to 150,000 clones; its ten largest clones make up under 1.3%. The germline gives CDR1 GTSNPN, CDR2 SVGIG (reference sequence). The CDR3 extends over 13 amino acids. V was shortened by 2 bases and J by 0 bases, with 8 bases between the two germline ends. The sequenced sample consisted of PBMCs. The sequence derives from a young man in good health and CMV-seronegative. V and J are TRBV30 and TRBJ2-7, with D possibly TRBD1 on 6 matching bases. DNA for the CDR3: TGTGCCTGGAGTTTAGGGGGCTCCTACGAGCAGTACTTC. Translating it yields CAWSLGGSYEQYF. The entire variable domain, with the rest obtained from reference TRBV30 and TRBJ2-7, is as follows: SQTIHQWPATLVQPVGSPLSLECTVEGTSNPNLYWYRQAAGRGLQLLFYSVGIGQISSEVPQNLSASRPQDRQFILSSKKLLLSDSGFYLCAWSLGGSYEQYFGPGTRLTVT.